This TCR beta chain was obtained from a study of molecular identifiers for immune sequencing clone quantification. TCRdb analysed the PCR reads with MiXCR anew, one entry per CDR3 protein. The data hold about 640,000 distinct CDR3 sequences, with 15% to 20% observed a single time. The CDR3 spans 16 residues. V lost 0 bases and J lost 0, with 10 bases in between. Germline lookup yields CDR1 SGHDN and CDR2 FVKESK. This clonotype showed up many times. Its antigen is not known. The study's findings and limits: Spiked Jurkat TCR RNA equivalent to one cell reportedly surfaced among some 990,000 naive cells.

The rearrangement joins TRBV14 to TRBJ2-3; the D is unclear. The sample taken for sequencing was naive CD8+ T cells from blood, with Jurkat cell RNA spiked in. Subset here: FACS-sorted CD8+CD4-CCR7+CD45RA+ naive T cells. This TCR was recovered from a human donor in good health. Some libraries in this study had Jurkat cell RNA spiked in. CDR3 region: CASSQDIPWSTDTQYF. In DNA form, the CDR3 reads TGTGCCAGCAGCCAAGACATTCCCTGGAGCACAGATACGCAGTATTTT.